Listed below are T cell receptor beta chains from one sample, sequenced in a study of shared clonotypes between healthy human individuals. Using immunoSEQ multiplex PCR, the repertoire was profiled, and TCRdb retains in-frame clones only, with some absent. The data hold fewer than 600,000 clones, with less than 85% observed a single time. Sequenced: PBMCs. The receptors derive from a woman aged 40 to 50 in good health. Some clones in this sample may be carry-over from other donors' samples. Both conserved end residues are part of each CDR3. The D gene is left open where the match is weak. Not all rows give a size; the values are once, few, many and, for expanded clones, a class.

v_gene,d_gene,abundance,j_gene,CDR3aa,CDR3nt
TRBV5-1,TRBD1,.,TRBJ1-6,CASSLGTGVVLLHF,TGCGCCAGCAGCTTGGGGACAGGTGTAGTACTCCTCCACTTT
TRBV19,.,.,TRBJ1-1,CASSIRGNTEAFF,TGTGCCAGTAGTATCAGGGGTAACACTGAAGCTTTCTTT
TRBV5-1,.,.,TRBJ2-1,CASSSTGDDYNEQFF,TGCGCCAGCAGCTCCACCGGGGACGATTACAATGAGCAGTTCTTC
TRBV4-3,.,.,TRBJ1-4,CASSQEVGFEKLFF,TGCGCCAGCAGCCAAGAGGTGGGGTTTGAAAAACTGTTTTTT
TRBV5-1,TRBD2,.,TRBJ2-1,CASSLPRLNGRAVASYNEQFF,TGCGCCAGCAGCCTCCCGCGACTAAACGGGAGGGCCGTCGCGTCCTACAATGAGCAGTTCTTC
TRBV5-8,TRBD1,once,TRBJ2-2,CASSGQYYTGELFF,TGTGCCAGCTCGGGACAGTACTACACCGGGGAGCTGTTTTTT
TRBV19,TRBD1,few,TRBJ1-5,CASSIAQGALQPQHF,TGTGCCAGTAGTATAGCACAGGGGGCCTTGCAGCCCCAGCATTTT
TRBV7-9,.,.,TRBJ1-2,CASSLVNAAYGYTF,TGTGCCAGCAGCTTAGTGAACGCGGCCTATGGCTACACCTTC
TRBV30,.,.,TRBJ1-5,CAWSTGISNQPQHF,TGTGCCTGGAGTACAGGGATAAGCAATCAGCCCCAGCATTTT
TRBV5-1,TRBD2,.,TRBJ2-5,CASSFGFAGGPETQYF,TGCGCCAGCAGCTTTGGGTTCGCGGGAGGGCCGGAGACCCAGTACTTC
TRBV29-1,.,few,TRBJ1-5,CSVAGVDPNQPQHF,TGCAGCGTAGCAGGGGTCGACCCCAATCAGCCCCAGCATTTT
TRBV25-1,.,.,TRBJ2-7,CASSDVKGTYEQYF,TGTGCCAGCAGTGATGTGAAGGGGACCTACGAGCAGTACTTC
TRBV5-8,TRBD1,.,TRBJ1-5,CASSLVRQGRALDQPQHF,TGTGCCAGCAGCTTGGTACGACAGGGAAGGGCCTTGGATCAGCCCCAGCATTTT
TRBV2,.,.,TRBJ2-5,CASSVGSETQYF,TGTGCCAGCAGTGTTGGCTCCGAGACCCAGTACTTC
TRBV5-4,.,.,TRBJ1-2,CASSPTGVGGYTF,TGTGCCAGCAGCCCGACGGGGGTGGGGGGCTACACCTTC
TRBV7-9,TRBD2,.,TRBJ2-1,CASSQSSGRYTEQFF,TGTGCCAGCAGTCAATCTAGCGGGAGGTATACTGAGCAGTTCTTC
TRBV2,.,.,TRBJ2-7,CASSVGVPPYEQYF,TGTGCCAGCAGCGTGGGAGTACCACCCTACGAGCAGTACTTC
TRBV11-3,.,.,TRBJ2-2,CASTRGAGSGELFF,TGTGCCAGCACCAGGGGAGCGGGCTCCGGGGAGCTGTTTTTT
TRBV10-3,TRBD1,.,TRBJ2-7,CAISESWTGAEQYF,TGTGCCATCAGTGAGTCATGGACAGGGGCGGAGCAGTACTTC
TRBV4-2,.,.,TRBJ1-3,CASSREAGSGSGNTIYF,TGTGCCAGCAGCCGAGAGGCAGGGTCGGGTTCTGGAAACACCATATATTTT
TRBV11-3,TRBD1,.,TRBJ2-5,CASSSGTGTEQETQYF,TGTGCCAGCAGCTCCGGGACAGGGACCGAACAAGAGACCCAGTACTTC
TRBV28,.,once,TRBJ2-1,CASSYSYNEQFF,TGTGCCAGCAGTTACTCCTACAATGAGCAGTTCTTC
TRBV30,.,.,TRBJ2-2,CAWSNWVGPSNTGELFF,TGTGCCTGGAGTAACTGGGTAGGGCCATCGAACACCGGGGAGCTGTTTTTT
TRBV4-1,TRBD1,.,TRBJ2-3,CASSPPRGGQGALGSDTQYF,TGCGCCAGCAGCCCCCCCAGGGGCGGGCAGGGGGCCTTGGGGTCAGATACGCAGTATTTT
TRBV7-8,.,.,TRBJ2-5,CASRRPLEETQYF,TGTGCCAGCAGGCGCCCGTTAGAAGAGACCCAGTACTTC
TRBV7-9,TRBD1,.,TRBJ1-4,CASSPGTDKKLFF,TGTGCCAGCAGCCCCGGGACAGATAAAAAACTGTTTTTT
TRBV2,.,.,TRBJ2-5,CASSPQGQETQYF,TGTGCCAGCAGTCCGCAGGGGCAAGAGACCCAGTACTTC
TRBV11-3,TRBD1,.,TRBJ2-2,CASSLPQGTAGELFF,TGTGCCAGCAGCTTACCACAGGGGACGGCCGGGGAGCTGTTTTTT
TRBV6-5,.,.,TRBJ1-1,CASTLAGMNTEAFF,TGTGCCAGCACTTTGGCAGGGATGAACACTGAAGCTTTCTTT
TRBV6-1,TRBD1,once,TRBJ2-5,CASSERTGGETQYF,TGTGCCAGCAGTGAGCGAACAGGGGGAGAGACCCAGTACTTC
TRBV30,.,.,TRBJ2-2,CAWSVRQGGIGELFF,TGTGCCTGGAGTGTCCGTCAGGGGGGGATCGGGGAGCTGTTTTTT
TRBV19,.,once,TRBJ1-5,CASSRHPPRRNQPQHF,TGTGCCAGTAGTAGACATCCCCCCCGGCGCAATCAGCCCCAGCATTTT
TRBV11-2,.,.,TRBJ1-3,CASSLTGSSGNTIYF,TGTGCCAGCAGCCTCACAGGGAGCTCTGGAAACACCATATATTTT
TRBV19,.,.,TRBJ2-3,CASSSGETDTQYF,TGTGCCAGTAGTAGCGGGGAAACAGATACGCAGTATTTT
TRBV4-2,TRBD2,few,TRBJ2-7,CASSQSTGGGNSGRADEQYF,TGTGCCAGCAGCCAATCGACAGGGGGAGGTAATAGCGGGAGGGCCGACGAGCAGTACTTC